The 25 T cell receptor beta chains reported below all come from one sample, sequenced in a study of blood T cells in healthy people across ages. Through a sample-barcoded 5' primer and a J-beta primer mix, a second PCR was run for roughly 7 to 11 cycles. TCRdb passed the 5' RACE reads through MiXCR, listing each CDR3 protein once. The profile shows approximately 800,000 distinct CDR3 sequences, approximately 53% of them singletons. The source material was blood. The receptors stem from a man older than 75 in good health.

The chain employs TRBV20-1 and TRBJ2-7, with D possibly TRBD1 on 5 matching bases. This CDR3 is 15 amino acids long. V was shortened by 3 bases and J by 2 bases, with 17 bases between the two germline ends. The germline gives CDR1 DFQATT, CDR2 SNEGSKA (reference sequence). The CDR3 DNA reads TGCAGTGCTAGCCCCGGACACAAAGGCCCCTACGAGCAGTACTTC. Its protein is CSASPGHKGPYEQYF.

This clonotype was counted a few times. CDR3 DNA sequence: TGCAGTGCTTCCAAAGACAGGGTAGCTGGCGGCTACACCTTC. It specifies CSASKDRVAGGYTF. The chain links TRBV20-1 to TRBJ1-2; 7 nucleotides agree with TRBD1. CDR1 is DFQATT and CDR2 is SNEGSKA in the germline V gene (reference sequence). The J segment lost 8 bases and the V segment lost 5 bases, leaving 14 bases of the junction unmatched. This CDR3 has 14 residues.

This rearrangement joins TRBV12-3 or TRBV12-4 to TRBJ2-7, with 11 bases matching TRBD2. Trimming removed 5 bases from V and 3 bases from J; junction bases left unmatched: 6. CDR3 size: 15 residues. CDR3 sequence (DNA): TGTGCCAGCAGTCGGGGACTAGCGGAGCGCTACGAGCAGTACTTC. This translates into CASSRGLAERYEQYF.

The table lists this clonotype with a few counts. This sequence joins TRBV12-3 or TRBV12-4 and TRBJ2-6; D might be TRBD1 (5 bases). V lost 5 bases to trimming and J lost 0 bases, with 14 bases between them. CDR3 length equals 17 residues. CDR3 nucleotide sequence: TGTGCCAGCAGTCCTAGGGGAACACGCTCTGGGGCCAACGTCCTGACTTTC. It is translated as CASSPRGTRSGANVLTF.

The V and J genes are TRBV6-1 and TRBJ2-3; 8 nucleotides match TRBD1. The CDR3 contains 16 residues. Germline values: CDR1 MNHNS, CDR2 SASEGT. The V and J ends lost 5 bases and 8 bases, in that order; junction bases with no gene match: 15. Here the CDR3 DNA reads TGTGCCAGCAGTCCACTACTCGACAGGGGTCTGGGTACGCAGTATTTT. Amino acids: CASSPLLDRGLGTQYF.

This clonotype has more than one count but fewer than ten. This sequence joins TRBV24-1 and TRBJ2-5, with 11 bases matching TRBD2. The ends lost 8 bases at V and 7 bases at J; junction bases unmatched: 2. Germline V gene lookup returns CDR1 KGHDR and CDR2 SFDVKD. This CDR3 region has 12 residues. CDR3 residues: CATTGLAGTQYF. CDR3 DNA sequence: TGTGCCACCACCGGACTAGCGGGGACCCAGTACTTC.

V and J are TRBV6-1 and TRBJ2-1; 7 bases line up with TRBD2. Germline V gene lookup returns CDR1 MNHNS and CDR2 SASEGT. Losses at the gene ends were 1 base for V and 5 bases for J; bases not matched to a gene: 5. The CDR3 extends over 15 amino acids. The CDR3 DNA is TGTGCCAGCAGTGAAGATATAGCGGGTCACAATGAGCAGTTCTTC. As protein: CASSEDIAGHNEQFF.

In DNA, the CDR3 is TGTGCCAGCATACTAAGCCGGACTAGCAATGAGCAGTTCTTC. Its translation: CASILSRTSNEQFF. J is TRBJ2-1 and V is TRBV7-9; TRBD2 aligns across 7 bases. With V trimmed by 7 bases and J by 6 bases, 9 bases remained unmatched. Germline V gene sequence: CDR1 SEHNR, CDR2 FQNEAQ (reference sequence). There are 14 residues in the CDR3.

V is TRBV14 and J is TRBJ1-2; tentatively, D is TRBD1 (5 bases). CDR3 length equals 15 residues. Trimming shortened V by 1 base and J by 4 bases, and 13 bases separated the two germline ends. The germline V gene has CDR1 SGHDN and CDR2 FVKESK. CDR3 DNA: TGTGCCAGCAGCCAAGTCAGAGGGGACGGCTATGGCTACACCTTC. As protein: CASSQVRGDGYGYTF.

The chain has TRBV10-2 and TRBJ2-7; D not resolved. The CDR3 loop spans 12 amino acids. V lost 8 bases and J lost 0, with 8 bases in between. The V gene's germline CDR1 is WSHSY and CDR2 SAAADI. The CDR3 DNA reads TGCGCCAGCCAACAGAGCTCCTACGAGCAGTACTTC. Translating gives CASQQSSYEQYF.

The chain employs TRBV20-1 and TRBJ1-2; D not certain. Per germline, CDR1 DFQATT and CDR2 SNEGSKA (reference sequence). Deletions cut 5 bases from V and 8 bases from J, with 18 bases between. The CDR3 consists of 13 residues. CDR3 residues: CSAPPGQLRGYTF. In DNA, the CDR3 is TGCAGTGCTCCCCCCGGCCAACTGAGGGGCTACACCTTC.

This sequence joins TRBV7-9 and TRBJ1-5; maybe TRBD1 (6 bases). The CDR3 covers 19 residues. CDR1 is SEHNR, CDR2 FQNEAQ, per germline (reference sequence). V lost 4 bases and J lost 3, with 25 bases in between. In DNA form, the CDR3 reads TGTGCCAGCAGCTCACAGAGAGCGGGGACAAACCTATACAATCAGCCCCAGCATTTT. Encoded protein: CASSSQRAGTNLYNQPQHF.

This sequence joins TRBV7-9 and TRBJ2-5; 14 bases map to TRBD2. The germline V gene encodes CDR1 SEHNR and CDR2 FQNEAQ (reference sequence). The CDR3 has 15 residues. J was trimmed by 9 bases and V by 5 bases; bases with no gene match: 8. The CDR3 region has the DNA TGTGCCAGCAGCATACCGGGACTAGCGGGAGTGTCCCAGTACTTC. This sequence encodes CASSIPGLAGVSQYF.

The CDR3 spells CASRTSGTNNEQFF. Written as DNA, the CDR3 is TGTGCCAGCAGGACTAGCGGAACTAACAATGAGCAGTTCTTC. The rearrangement joins TRBV12-3 or TRBV12-4 to TRBJ2-1; 9 bases are shared with TRBD2. The CDR3 has 14 amino acids. Trimming cost V 6 bases and J 5 bases; bases outside gene matches: 5.

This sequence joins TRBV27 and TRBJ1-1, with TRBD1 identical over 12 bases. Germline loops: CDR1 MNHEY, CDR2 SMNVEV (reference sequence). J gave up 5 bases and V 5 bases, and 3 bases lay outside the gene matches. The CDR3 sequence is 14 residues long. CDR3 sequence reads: CASSRDRGLTEAFF. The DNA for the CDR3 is TGTGCCAGCAGTCGGGACAGGGGGCTTACTGAAGCTTTCTTT.

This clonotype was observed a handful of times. This chain's CDR3 is CASSFTAGQPYYGYTF. The CDR3 DNA reads TGTGCCAGCAGTTTTACAGCGGGACAGCCCTACTATGGCTACACCTTC. The chain uses TRBV27 and TRBJ1-2, with 7 bases identical to TRBD1. There are 16 residues in the CDR3. Trimming at V came to 3 bases and at J to 3 bases, leaving 10 bases not matched to a gene. CDR1 and CDR2 from the germline V gene are MNHEY and SMNVEV (reference sequence).

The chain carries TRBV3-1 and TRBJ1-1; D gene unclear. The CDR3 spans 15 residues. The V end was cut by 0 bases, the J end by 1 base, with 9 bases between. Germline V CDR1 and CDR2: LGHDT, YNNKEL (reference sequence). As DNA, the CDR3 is TGTGCCAGCAGCCAAGATACACAGAGGAACACTGAAGCTTTCTTT. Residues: CASSQDTQRNTEAFF. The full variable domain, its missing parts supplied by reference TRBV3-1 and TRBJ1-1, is DTAVSQTPKYLVTQMGNDKSIKCEQNLGHDTMYWYKQDSKKFLKIMFSYNNKELIINETVPNRFSPKSPDKAHLNLHINSLELGDSAVYFCASSQDTQRNTEAFFGQGTRLTVV.

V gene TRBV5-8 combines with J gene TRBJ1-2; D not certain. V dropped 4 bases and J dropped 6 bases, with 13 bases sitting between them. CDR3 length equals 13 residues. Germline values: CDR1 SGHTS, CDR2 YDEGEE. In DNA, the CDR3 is TGTGCCAGCAGCCGGATCGGGGTACATGGCTACACCTTC. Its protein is CASSRIGVHGYTF. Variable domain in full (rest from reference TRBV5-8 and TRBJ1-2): EAGVTQSPTHLIKTRGQQATLRCSPISGHTSVYWYQQALGLGLQFLLWYDEGEERNRGNFPPRFSGRQFPNYSSELNVNALELEDSALYLCASSRIGVHGYTFGSGTRLTVV.

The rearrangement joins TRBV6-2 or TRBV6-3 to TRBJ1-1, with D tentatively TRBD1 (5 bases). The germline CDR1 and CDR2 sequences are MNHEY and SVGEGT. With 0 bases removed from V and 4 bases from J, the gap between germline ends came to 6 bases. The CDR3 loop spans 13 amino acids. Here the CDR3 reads CASSYSGVTEAFF. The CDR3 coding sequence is TGTGCCAGCAGTTACTCAGGGGTCACTGAAGCTTTCTTT.

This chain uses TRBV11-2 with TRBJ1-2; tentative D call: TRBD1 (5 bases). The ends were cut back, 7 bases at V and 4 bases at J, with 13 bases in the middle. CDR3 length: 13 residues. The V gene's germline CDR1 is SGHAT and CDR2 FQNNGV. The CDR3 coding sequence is TGTGCCAGCAAGGGGACGGCGATCTATGGCTACACCTTC. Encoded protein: CASKGTAIYGYTF.

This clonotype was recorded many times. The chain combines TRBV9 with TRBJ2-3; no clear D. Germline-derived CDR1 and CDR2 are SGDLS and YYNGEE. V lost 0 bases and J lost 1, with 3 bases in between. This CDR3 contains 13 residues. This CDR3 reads CASSVGGTDTQYF. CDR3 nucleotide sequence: TGTGCCAGCAGCGTAGGGGGCACAGATACGCAGTATTTT.

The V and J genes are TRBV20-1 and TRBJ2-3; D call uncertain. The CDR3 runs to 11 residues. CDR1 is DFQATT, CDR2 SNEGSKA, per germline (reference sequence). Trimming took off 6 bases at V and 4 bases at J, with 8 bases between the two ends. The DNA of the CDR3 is TGCAGTGCATTAATGGCAGATACGCAGTATTTT. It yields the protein CSALMADTQYF.

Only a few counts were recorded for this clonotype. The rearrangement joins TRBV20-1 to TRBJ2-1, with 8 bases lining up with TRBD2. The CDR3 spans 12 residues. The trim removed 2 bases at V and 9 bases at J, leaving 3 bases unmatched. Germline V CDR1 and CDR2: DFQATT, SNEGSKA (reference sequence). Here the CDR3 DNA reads TGCAGTGCTAGATCCAGCGGGAGTGAGCAGTTCTTC. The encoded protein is CSARSSGSEQFF.

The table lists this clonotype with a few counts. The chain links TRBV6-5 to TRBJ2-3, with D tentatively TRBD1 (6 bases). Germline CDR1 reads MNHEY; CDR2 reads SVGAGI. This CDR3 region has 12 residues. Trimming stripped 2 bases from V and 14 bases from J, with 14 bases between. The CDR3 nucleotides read TGTGCCAGCAGTTACGGGGGCAGATACGCGTATTTT. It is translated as CASSYGGRYAYF.

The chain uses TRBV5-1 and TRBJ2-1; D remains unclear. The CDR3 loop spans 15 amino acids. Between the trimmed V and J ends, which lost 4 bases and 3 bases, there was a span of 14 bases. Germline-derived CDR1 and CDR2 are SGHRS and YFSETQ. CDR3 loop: CASSPAELLYNEQFF. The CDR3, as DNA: TGCGCCAGCAGCCCGGCCGAACTACTCTACAATGAGCAGTTCTTC.